The clone carrying this T cell receptor beta chain was seen just once. The antigen is undetermined. The sample belongs to a study of chemoradiotherapy in HPV16-positive cancers. Study-level background: Candidate HPV-specific T-cell clones and common TCR motifs came from functional assays in two HPV16-positive patients. Study-wide points: During treatment, candidate HPV-specific clones and E7-related motifs expanded in tumor.

In germline, CDR1 is MRHNA, CDR2 SNTAGT. The ends were cut back, 3 bases at V and 5 bases at J, with 10 bases in the middle. The CDR3 loop spans 14 amino acids. Sequencing used immunoSEQ multiplex PCR; TCRdb keeps in-frame clones, though not all of them. The sample yields 30,000 to 45,000 clones, 80% seen once. Repertoires were sampled repeatedly during chemoradiotherapy. The chain couples TRBV6-4 to TRBJ1-4, with unresolved D. The sample consisted of blood, taken from a patient who underwent chemoradiotherapy. The receptor was isolated from a human donor with HPV-associated anogenital cancer. CDR3 sequence (DNA): TGTGCCAGCAGTGAAAGGGATCCGAATGAAAAACTGTTTTTT. This translates into CASSERDPNEKLFF.